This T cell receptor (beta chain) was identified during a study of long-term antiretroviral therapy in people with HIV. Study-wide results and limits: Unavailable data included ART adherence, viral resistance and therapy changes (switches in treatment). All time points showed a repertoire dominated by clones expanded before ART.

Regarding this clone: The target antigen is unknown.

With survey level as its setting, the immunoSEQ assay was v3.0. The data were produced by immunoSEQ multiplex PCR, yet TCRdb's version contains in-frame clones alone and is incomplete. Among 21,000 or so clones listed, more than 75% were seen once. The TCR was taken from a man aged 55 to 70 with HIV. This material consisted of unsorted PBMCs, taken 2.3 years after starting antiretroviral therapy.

This chain's CDR3 is CASSQGHYGYTF. Here the CDR3 DNA reads TGTGCCAGTTCTCAGGGGCACTATGGCTACACCTTC. The V and J genes are TRBV6-1 and TRBJ1-2, with a possible D match to TRBD1 (6 bases). Germline V CDR1 and CDR2: MNHNS, SASEGT. There are 12 residues in the CDR3. V was clipped by 9 bases and J by 3 bases, with 11 bases between them.